Listed below are T cell receptor beta chains from one sample, sequenced in a study of cytomegalovirus exposure and HLA in healthy donors. Assay used: immunoSEQ multiplex PCR; TCRdb lists only in-frame clones, some missing. The sample contains 95,000 to 150,000 clones, roughly 80% of which appear only once. Sequenced material: PBMCs. All receptors derive from a man aged 18 to 29 in good health and CMV-seronegative. CDR3s include the opening cysteine and the closing phenylalanine or tryptophan. Fields, in order: D gene, clone size, V gene, J gene, CDR3 protein, CDR3 DNA. A D gene is named only where the DNA matches it firmly. Not all rows give a size; the values are once, few, many and, for expanded clones, a class.

d_gene: TRBD1
abundance: .
v_gene: TRBV6-4
j_gene: TRBJ1-2
CDR3aa: CASSPTGDYYGYTF
CDR3nt: TGTGCCAGCAGTCCGACAGGGGACTACTATGGCTACACCTTC

d_gene: .
abundance: .
v_gene: TRBV9
j_gene: TRBJ2-3
CDR3aa: CASTRLGGGTDTQYF
CDR3nt: TGTGCCAGCACGAGACTTGGCGGGGGCACAGATACGCAGTATTTT

d_gene: .
abundance: .
v_gene: TRBV7-8
j_gene: TRBJ1-1
CDR3aa: CASSFLQGFEAFF
CDR3nt: TGTGCCAGCAGCTTCTTACAGGGTTTTGAAGCTTTCTTT

d_gene: TRBD1
abundance: .
v_gene: TRBV5-5
j_gene: TRBJ1-6
CDR3aa: CASSSTARQGRNSPLHF
CDR3nt: TGTGCCAGCAGCTCCACGGCCCGACAGGGTAGAAATTCACCCCTCCACTTT

d_gene: TRBD1
abundance: .
v_gene: TRBV11-2
j_gene: TRBJ2-4
CDR3aa: CASSLGGQGGIQYF
CDR3nt: TGTGCCAGCAGCTTAGGGGGACAGGGCGGCATTCAGTACTTC

d_gene: TRBD2
abundance: .
v_gene: TRBV5-1
j_gene: TRBJ2-3
CDR3aa: CASTPQGRQASGGTQYF
CDR3nt: TGCGCCAGCACCCCACAAGGTCGTCAAGCATCGGGAGGCACGCAGTATTTT

d_gene: .
abundance: .
v_gene: TRBV6-6
j_gene: TRBJ1-2
CDR3aa: CASSYSHVEYGYTF
CDR3nt: TGTGCCAGCAGTTACTCGCACGTAGAATATGGCTACACCTTC

d_gene: TRBD1
abundance: .
v_gene: TRBV18
j_gene: TRBJ1-1
CDR3aa: CASSPGQGAEAFF
CDR3nt: TGTGCCAGCTCACCAGGACAGGGGGCTGAAGCTTTCTTT

d_gene: TRBD1
abundance: few
v_gene: TRBV7-6
j_gene: TRBJ1-1
CDR3aa: CASSLGNRGILNTEAFF
CDR3nt: TGTGCCAGCAGCTTAGGTAACAGGGGGATTTTGAACACTGAAGCTTTCTTT

d_gene: TRBD2
abundance: .
v_gene: TRBV7-6
j_gene: TRBJ2-7
CDR3aa: CASSLAGTSGAEQYF
CDR3nt: TGTGCCAGCAGCTTAGCAGGGACTAGCGGGGCTGAGCAGTACTTC

d_gene: TRBD1
abundance: .
v_gene: TRBV5-1
j_gene: TRBJ1-4
CDR3aa: CASTRQGAIGEKLFF
CDR3nt: TGCGCCAGCACCCGACAGGGGGCGATCGGGGAAAAACTGTTTTTT

d_gene: .
abundance: .
v_gene: TRBV7-2
j_gene: TRBJ1-4
CDR3aa: CASSSRYGEKLFF
CDR3nt: TGTGCCAGCAGCTCACGGTACGGTGAAAAACTGTTTTTT

d_gene: TRBD2
abundance: .
v_gene: TRBV7-8
j_gene: TRBJ2-3
CDR3aa: CASSSGDSGGAKDTQYF
CDR3nt: TGTGCCAGCAGCTCCGGAGACAGCGGGGGGGCCAAAGATACGCAGTATTTT

d_gene: .
abundance: .
v_gene: TRBV10-3
j_gene: TRBJ2-5
CDR3aa: CAISESTFGTQYF
CDR3nt: TGTGCCATCAGTGAGTCGACTTTTGGGACCCAGTACTTC

d_gene: .
abundance: .
v_gene: TRBV6-6
j_gene: TRBJ2-7
CDR3aa: CASSSPAGEQYF
CDR3nt: TGTGCCAGCAGTTCACCAGCCGGGGAGCAGTACTTC

d_gene: .
abundance: .
v_gene: TRBV18
j_gene: TRBJ1-5
CDR3aa: CATEEVYSNQPQHF
CDR3nt: TGTGCCACCGAGGAGGTCTATAGCAATCAGCCCCAGCATTTT

d_gene: TRBD2
abundance: .
v_gene: TRBV29-1
j_gene: TRBJ2-5
CDR3aa: CSVEGRRGVIQETQYF
CDR3nt: TGCAGCGTTGAGGGGCGGCGGGGGGTTATTCAAGAGACCCAGTACTTC

d_gene: .
abundance: few
v_gene: TRBV27
j_gene: TRBJ1-1
CDR3aa: CASSLSLWTAEAFF
CDR3nt: TGTGCCAGCAGTTTGTCGCTTTGGACAGCTGAAGCTTTCTTT

d_gene: TRBD2
abundance: .
v_gene: TRBV29-1
j_gene: TRBJ2-1
CDR3aa: CSVDSGLAGHREQFF
CDR3nt: TGCAGCGTTGACTCTGGACTAGCGGGGCACCGTGAGCAGTTCTTC

d_gene: .
abundance: .
v_gene: TRBV12-2
j_gene: TRBJ2-7
CDR3aa: CASREGQGTSYEQYF
CDR3nt: TGTGCAAGTCGCGAGGGACAGGGGACCTCCTACGAGCAGTACTTC

d_gene: .
abundance: many
v_gene: TRBV5-5
j_gene: TRBJ1-3
CDR3aa: CASSHRVSGNTIYF
CDR3nt: TGTGCCAGCAGCCACAGGGTATCAGGAAACACCATATATTTT

d_gene: .
abundance: once
v_gene: TRBV5-4
j_gene: TRBJ2-5
CDR3aa: CASSLSATGETQYF
CDR3nt: TGTGCCAGCAGCCTCTCGGCCACGGGTGAGACCCAGTACTTC

d_gene: .
abundance: .
v_gene: TRBV15
j_gene: TRBJ1-6
CDR3aa: CATSIGATRINSPLHF
CDR3nt: TGTGCCACCAGCATTGGGGCGACACGGATTAATTCACCCCTCCACTTT

d_gene: TRBD2
abundance: .
v_gene: TRBV6-1
j_gene: TRBJ2-3
CDR3aa: CASSAGLAGPLDTQYF
CDR3nt: TGTGCCAGCAGTGCGGGACTAGCGGGGCCTTTAGATACGCAGTATTTT

d_gene: TRBD1
abundance: .
v_gene: TRBV6-6
j_gene: TRBJ1-1
CDR3aa: CASSRGTGDNTEAFF
CDR3nt: TGTGCCAGCAGTAGGGGGACAGGTGATAACACTGAAGCTTTCTTT

d_gene: .
abundance: .
v_gene: TRBV29-1
j_gene: TRBJ1-2
CDR3aa: CSVTLLSGGYTF
CDR3nt: TGCAGCGTTACCCTTCTGTCAGGCGGCTACACCTTC

d_gene: .
abundance: .
v_gene: TRBV10-2
j_gene: TRBJ1-1
CDR3aa: CASRVSVGLTEAFF
CDR3nt: TGCGCCAGCAGAGTCAGCGTTGGTCTCACTGAAGCTTTCTTT

d_gene: TRBD1
abundance: .
v_gene: TRBV19
j_gene: TRBJ1-5
CDR3aa: CASSTSTGVLNQPQHF
CDR3nt: TGTGCCAGTAGTACCTCGACAGGGGTCCTAAATCAGCCCCAGCATTTT

d_gene: TRBD2
abundance: .
v_gene: TRBV5-1
j_gene: TRBJ2-1
CDR3aa: CASSISPRGRGLAGVLPYNEQFF
CDR3nt: TGCGCCAGCAGCATCTCTCCCAGGGGGAGGGGACTAGCGGGGGTCCTCCCCTACAATGAGCAGTTCTTC

d_gene: TRBD2
abundance: .
v_gene: TRBV9
j_gene: TRBJ2-3
CDR3aa: CASSVDKLAGGTDTQYF
CDR3nt: TGTGCCAGCAGCGTTGACAAACTAGCGGGGGGCACAGATACGCAGTATTTT

d_gene: TRBD1
abundance: once
v_gene: TRBV4-1
j_gene: TRBJ1-4
CDR3aa: CASSHGVGTGNEKLFF
CDR3nt: TGCGCCAGCAGCCACGGTGTGGGGACAGGGAATGAAAAACTGTTTTTT

d_gene: .
abundance: once
v_gene: TRBV2
j_gene: TRBJ1-2
CDR3aa: CASTQDRRGYTF
CDR3nt: TGTGCCAGCACCCAGGACAGAAGGGGCTACACCTTC

d_gene: TRBD2
abundance: few
v_gene: TRBV4-3
j_gene: TRBJ2-1
CDR3aa: CASSQLLTSGGYNEQFF
CDR3nt: TGCGCCAGCAGCCAACTATTGACTAGCGGGGGGTACAATGAGCAGTTCTTC

d_gene: .
abundance: few
v_gene: TRBV7-9
j_gene: TRBJ2-7
CDR3aa: CASSLSGDYEQYF
CDR3nt: TGTGCCAGCAGCTTATCAGGGGACTACGAGCAGTACTTC

d_gene: .
abundance: once
v_gene: TRBV6-5
j_gene: TRBJ2-7
CDR3aa: CASSPDRSSYEQYF
CDR3nt: TGTGCCAGCAGCCCCGACAGGAGTTCCTACGAGCAGTACTTC

d_gene: .
abundance: .
v_gene: TRBV6-5
j_gene: TRBJ2-2
CDR3aa: CASSYRAGELFF
CDR3nt: TGTGCCAGCAGTTACCGCGCCGGGGAGCTGTTTTTT

d_gene: .
abundance: .
v_gene: TRBV5-1
j_gene: TRBJ1-2
CDR3aa: CASRSTGYGYTF
CDR3nt: TGCGCCAGCAGGTCGACAGGCTATGGCTACACCTTC

d_gene: .
abundance: .
v_gene: TRBV25-1
j_gene: TRBJ1-6
CDR3aa: CASSTGRYNSPLHF
CDR3nt: TGTGCCAGCAGCACAGGGAGATATAATTCACCCCTCCACTTT

d_gene: .
abundance: .
v_gene: TRBV29-1
j_gene: TRBJ2-7
CDR3aa: CSVRGGGEVSYEQYF
CDR3nt: TGCAGCGTTAGGGGCGGTGGTGAGGTATCCTACGAGCAGTACTTC

d_gene: .
abundance: .
v_gene: TRBV6-5
j_gene: TRBJ1-1
CDR3aa: CASGTLWGSNTEAFF
CDR3nt: TGTGCCAGCGGAACTCTGTGGGGCTCGAACACTGAAGCTTTCTTT

d_gene: .
abundance: once
v_gene: TRBV5-1
j_gene: TRBJ2-7
CDR3aa: CASSFSPGDSYEQYF
CDR3nt: TGCGCCAGCAGCTTCAGCCCCGGGGACTCCTACGAGCAGTACTTC

d_gene: TRBD2
abundance: .
v_gene: TRBV4-1
j_gene: TRBJ2-4
CDR3aa: CASSQDFDISGTLAKNIQYF
CDR3nt: TGCGCCAGCAGCCAAGATTTCGATATTAGCGGGACTCTAGCCAAAAACATTCAGTACTTC

d_gene: TRBD2
abundance: .
v_gene: TRBV7-6
j_gene: TRBJ2-5
CDR3aa: CASSLAPAGRLAGGPGQETQYF
CDR3nt: TGTGCCAGCAGCTTAGCCCCAGCCGGTCGACTAGCGGGGGGGCCGGGGCAAGAGACCCAGTACTTC

d_gene: TRBD1
abundance: few
v_gene: TRBV5-1
j_gene: TRBJ1-2
CDR3aa: CASSSRTGGNYGYTF
CDR3nt: TGCGCCAGCAGCTCCAGGACAGGGGGCAACTATGGCTACACCTTC

d_gene: TRBD1
abundance: few
v_gene: TRBV15
j_gene: TRBJ1-1
CDR3aa: CATSREIDRGGTEAFF
CDR3nt: TGTGCCACCAGCAGAGAGATTGACAGGGGAGGGACTGAAGCTTTCTTT

d_gene: .
abundance: .
v_gene: TRBV15
j_gene: TRBJ2-1
CDR3aa: CATSRVGGSSYNEQFF
CDR3nt: TGTGCCACCAGCAGAGTTGGAGGGAGCTCCTACAATGAGCAGTTCTTC